This passage covers 6 T cell receptor beta chains from one sample sequenced in a study of glioma-infiltrating T cells. TCR alpha and beta CDR3 regions were amplified from RNA using iRepertoire nested multiplex PCR. Using its own MiXCR run on the multiplex PCR reads, TCRdb lists one record per CDR3 protein. The repertoire includes 40,000 or so distinct CDR3 sequences, 20% to 25% of them detected once, and almost 6.5% sits in the top ten. The sample consisted of glioma tissue, nonneoplastic brain tissue, or PBMCs (not recorded which). Source of these receptors: a human donor with low-grade glioma or glioblastoma, undergoing nonglioma brain surgery, or in good health (not recorded which).

This clonotype was found many times. This rearrangement joins TRBV25-1 to TRBJ2-7, with D tentatively TRBD2 (5 bases). From germline, CDR1 is MGHDK and CDR2 SYGVNS. Trimming left V 1 base short and J 6 bases short, with 7 bases between. This CDR3 is 12 amino acids long. The CDR3 here is CASSESGSEQYF. The CDR3 DNA reads as TGTGCCAGCAGTGAATCTGGGAGCGAGCAGTACTTC.

This clonotype occurred many times. The chain uses TRBV6-1 and TRBJ2-3; 8 bases map to TRBD2. In germline, CDR1 is MNHNS, CDR2 SASEGT. Germline trimming cut 6 bases from V and 0 bases from J; bases unmatched to any gene: 5. The CDR3 extends over 15 amino acids. Here the CDR3 reads CASSPSGSSTDTQYF. CDR3 DNA sequence: TGTGCCAGCAGCCCGAGCGGGAGTAGCACAGATACGCAGTATTTT.

The chain combines TRBV12-3 or TRBV12-4 with TRBJ2-7; TRBD2 agrees at 9 bases. The CDR3 consists of 15 residues. The V gene end was trimmed by 5 bases and the J gene end by 6 bases; junction bases not matched to a gene: 11. The CDR3 sequence: CASSQGVAGVSEQYF. CDR3 in DNA: TGTGCCAGCAGTCAGGGGGTAGCGGGAGTAAGCGAGCAGTACTTC.

Comment on this clonotype: A much larger clone lies one base from this, so it may be a read error. The chain joins TRBV5-1 to TRBJ2-7; D may match TRBD1 or TRBD2 (5 bases each). From germline, CDR1 is SGHRS and CDR2 YFSETQ. This CDR3 is built from 14 residues. The ends were cut back, 6 bases at V and 7 bases at J, with 20 bases in the middle. DNA for the CDR3: TGCGCCAGCATCAGTACCGGGACGAAATGGGAGCAGTACTTC. It is translated as CASISTGTKWEQYF.

This clonotype showed up just a few times. The chain employs TRBV5-4 and TRBJ2-5; 11 nucleotides align to TRBD2. Trimming cost V 4 bases and J 4 bases; bases outside gene matches: 9. The CDR3 spans 16 residues. Looked up from germline, CDR1 is SGHNT and CDR2 is YYREEE (reference sequence). The CDR3 DNA sequence: TGTGCCAGCAGCCGAGATAGCGGGGGGGCCGGAGAGACCCAGTACTTC. Protein product: CASSRDSGGAGETQYF.

By share, this clonotype ranks as medium-sized. This chain links TRBV27 with TRBJ2-5, with 9 bases fitting TRBD1. V trimming: 6 bases; J trimming: 4 bases; junction bases outside the gene matches: 9. Germline V CDR1 and CDR2: MNHEY, SMNVEV (reference sequence). The CDR3 is 15 residues long. The CDR3, as DNA: TGTGCCAGCAGGCCAGGACAGGGGTTTGGAGAGACCCAGTACTTC. The encoded protein is CASRPGQGFGETQYF.